This is a list of T cell receptor beta chains from one sample in a study of PD-L1 blockade in urothelial cancer. Here immunoSEQ multiplex PCR was the method, and the copy in TCRdb shows in-frame clones only, minus some. In the table there are some 60,000 clones, around 83% of which are singletons. Source: PBMCs, taken around atezolizumab (anti-PD-L1) treatment. The receptors shown here come from a man aged 50 to 59 with urothelial cancer. Each CDR3 is given with its conserved first and last residue. The D gene is left open where the match is weak. Size is stated for part of the rows, as once, few or many counts, or as a class when the clone is expanded.

j_gene: TRBJ2-5; abundance: NA; d_gene: NA; v_gene: TRBV9; CDR3nt: TGTGCCAGCAACTCTGGGGCTAGTCGGGAGACCCAGTACTTC; CDR3aa: CASNSGASRETQYF
j_gene: TRBJ1-2; abundance: NA; d_gene: TRBD1; v_gene: TRBV6-6; CDR3nt: TGTGCCAGCAGCCTCGGGACAGCTAACTATGGCTACACCTTC; CDR3aa: CASSLGTANYGYTF
j_gene: TRBJ2-7; abundance: NA; d_gene: TRBD2; v_gene: TRBV11-2; CDR3nt: TGTGCCAGCAGCTACATAGCGGGGCCCTACGAGCAGTACTTC; CDR3aa: CASSYIAGPYEQYF
j_gene: TRBJ2-5; abundance: NA; d_gene: TRBD2; v_gene: TRBV5-1; CDR3nt: TGCGCCAGCAGCTTGGCCGATAGCGGGGAAGAGACCCAGTACTTC; CDR3aa: CASSLADSGEETQYF
j_gene: TRBJ2-1; abundance: NA; d_gene: NA; v_gene: TRBV12-2; CDR3nt: TGTGCAAGTCGCTTAGAACAGGGTGTAGGCTCCTACAATGAGCAGTTCTTC; CDR3aa: CASRLEQGVGSYNEQFF
j_gene: TRBJ2-3; abundance: NA; d_gene: TRBD1; v_gene: TRBV9; CDR3nt: TGTGCCAGCAGCGTACGACAGGGCAGATATTCAGATACGCAGTATTTT; CDR3aa: CASSVRQGRYSDTQYF
j_gene: TRBJ2-5; abundance: NA; d_gene: NA; v_gene: TRBV9; CDR3nt: TGTGCCAGCAGCGTACACGCAGAGGGAGAGACCCAGTACTTC; CDR3aa: CASSVHAEGETQYF
j_gene: TRBJ1-2; abundance: NA; d_gene: NA; v_gene: TRBV6-1; CDR3nt: TGTGCCAGCAGTACAGGAAACCCCTATGGCTACACCTTC; CDR3aa: CASSTGNPYGYTF
j_gene: TRBJ2-3; abundance: NA; d_gene: TRBD2; v_gene: TRBV28; CDR3nt: TGTGCCAGCAGCCCTGGGGCTAGCGGGAGTCCGGGAGATACGCAGTATTTT; CDR3aa: CASSPGASGSPGDTQYF
j_gene: TRBJ2-3; abundance: NA; d_gene: TRBD2; v_gene: TRBV14; CDR3nt: TGTGCCAGCAGCCCGGGGACTAGCGGGAACACAGATACGCAGTATTTT; CDR3aa: CASSPGTSGNTDTQYF
j_gene: TRBJ2-1; abundance: NA; d_gene: TRBD2; v_gene: TRBV6-1; CDR3nt: TGTGCCAGCAGTGCCCAGTCGGGGGGGTTCTTC; CDR3aa: CASSAQSGGFF
j_gene: TRBJ1-2; abundance: NA; d_gene: NA; v_gene: TRBV7-9; CDR3nt: TGTGCCAGCAGCAAATCACTCTATGGCTACACCTTC; CDR3aa: CASSKSLYGYTF
j_gene: TRBJ1-2; abundance: NA; d_gene: TRBD1; v_gene: TRBV28; CDR3nt: TGTGCCAGCAGGCCGCAGGGGGAGGATGGCTACACCTTC; CDR3aa: CASRPQGEDGYTF
j_gene: TRBJ1-6; abundance: NA; d_gene: TRBD1; v_gene: TRBV28; CDR3nt: TGTGCCAGCAGGGGACAGGGGAATTCACCCCTCCACTTT; CDR3aa: CASRGQGNSPLHF
j_gene: TRBJ2-7; abundance: NA; d_gene: TRBD2; v_gene: TRBV10-3; CDR3nt: TGTGCCATCAGTGAGTCGGTAGCGGGAAGAGGCGAGCAGTACTTC; CDR3aa: CAISESVAGRGEQYF
j_gene: TRBJ1-5; abundance: once; d_gene: NA; v_gene: TRBV4-1; CDR3nt: TGCGCCAGCAGCCAAGTGACCCCTGGAGGCAATCAGCCCCAGCATTTT; CDR3aa: CASSQVTPGGNQPQHF
j_gene: TRBJ2-1; abundance: NA; d_gene: TRBD1; v_gene: TRBV2; CDR3nt: TGTGCCAGCAGCGATGACAGGGTCAATGAGCAGTTCTTC; CDR3aa: CASSDDRVNEQFF
j_gene: TRBJ2-3; abundance: few; d_gene: NA; v_gene: TRBV27; CDR3nt: TGTGCCAGCAGTCCTTACATACAAAACACAGATACGCAGTATTTT; CDR3aa: CASSPYIQNTDTQYF
j_gene: TRBJ2-5; abundance: NA; d_gene: NA; v_gene: TRBV10-1; CDR3nt: TGCGCCAGCAGTCCATTGACTACAGGGAGAGAGACCCAGTACTTC; CDR3aa: CASSPLTTGRETQYF
j_gene: TRBJ2-3; abundance: NA; d_gene: TRBD2; v_gene: TRBV29-1; CDR3nt: TGCGCCGGGACTAGCGGGAGCACAGATACGCAGTATTTT; CDR3aa: CAGTSGSTDTQYF
j_gene: TRBJ1-2; abundance: few; d_gene: NA; v_gene: TRBV19; CDR3nt: TGTGCCAGTACCTCCGACAGATACTATGGCTACACCTTC; CDR3aa: CASTSDRYYGYTF
j_gene: TRBJ2-2; abundance: NA; d_gene: NA; v_gene: TRBV20-1; CDR3nt: TGCAGTGCTCACTTCGGGGAGCTGTTTTTT; CDR3aa: CSAHFGELFF
j_gene: TRBJ2-1; abundance: NA; d_gene: TRBD2; v_gene: TRBV2; CDR3nt: TGTGCCAGCAGTGCGACTAGCGGGAAATACAATGAGCAGTTCTTC; CDR3aa: CASSATSGKYNEQFF
j_gene: TRBJ2-7; abundance: NA; d_gene: NA; v_gene: TRBV19; CDR3nt: TGTGCCAGTAGTATATATCCTCGGGGGTTGTCCTACGAGCAGTACTTC; CDR3aa: CASSIYPRGLSYEQYF
j_gene: TRBJ1-3; abundance: NA; d_gene: NA; v_gene: TRBV11-2; CDR3nt: TGTGCCAGCAGCTATCGAAGGGGGGGGCCTGGAAACACCATATATTTT; CDR3aa: CASSYRRGGPGNTIYF
j_gene: TRBJ1-5; abundance: NA; d_gene: TRBD1; v_gene: TRBV19; CDR3nt: TGTGCCAGTAGTATGACAGGGTCGATCTCGAATCAGCCCCAGCATTTT; CDR3aa: CASSMTGSISNQPQHF
j_gene: TRBJ2-5; abundance: NA; d_gene: TRBD1; v_gene: TRBV5-1; CDR3nt: TGCGCCAGCAGCCCGACAGGGACAGAAGAGACCCAGTACTTC; CDR3aa: CASSPTGTEETQYF
j_gene: TRBJ2-3; abundance: NA; d_gene: TRBD2; v_gene: TRBV7-9; CDR3nt: TGTGCCAGCAGCAAAGGACTAGCGGGAGTAGGGGATACGCAGTATTTT; CDR3aa: CASSKGLAGVGDTQYF
j_gene: TRBJ2-5; abundance: NA; d_gene: NA; v_gene: TRBV2; CDR3nt: TGTGCCAGCAGTGAGTCGCGTCTAGAGACCCAGTACTTC; CDR3aa: CASSESRLETQYF
j_gene: TRBJ1-2; abundance: NA; d_gene: TRBD1; v_gene: TRBV18; CDR3nt: TGTGCCAGCTCATCCGAGACAGGGGGCGGCTACACCTTC; CDR3aa: CASSSETGGGYTF
j_gene: TRBJ2-1; abundance: NA; d_gene: TRBD1; v_gene: TRBV28; CDR3nt: TGTGCCAGCAGCCCTGCCGGGACAGGGGAGCGAGAGCAGTTCTTC; CDR3aa: CASSPAGTGEREQFF
j_gene: TRBJ2-2; abundance: NA; d_gene: TRBD2; v_gene: TRBV5-1; CDR3nt: TGCGCCAGCAGCTCCCTAGGGGCGGGGGACACCGGGGAGCTGTTTTTT; CDR3aa: CASSSLGAGDTGELFF
j_gene: TRBJ1-2; abundance: NA; d_gene: TRBD1; v_gene: TRBV29-1; CDR3nt: TGCAGCGCCGGGACAGGGGTTTCCCTCTATGGCTACACCTTC; CDR3aa: CSAGTGVSLYGYTF
j_gene: TRBJ1-5; abundance: NA; d_gene: NA; v_gene: TRBV2; CDR3nt: TGTGCCAGCAACGACAGGTTTAGCAATCAGCCCCAGCATTTT; CDR3aa: CASNDRFSNQPQHF
j_gene: TRBJ2-3; abundance: NA; d_gene: TRBD2; v_gene: TRBV11-2; CDR3nt: TGTGCCAGCAGCTTAGATAGCGGGAGCACAGATACGCAGTATTTT; CDR3aa: CASSLDSGSTDTQYF
j_gene: TRBJ1-1; abundance: NA; d_gene: NA; v_gene: TRBV4-1; CDR3nt: TGCGCCAGCAGCCAAATAGGGGGGGCTGAAGCTTTCTTT; CDR3aa: CASSQIGGAEAFF
j_gene: TRBJ2-7; abundance: NA; d_gene: NA; v_gene: TRBV27; CDR3nt: TGTGCCAGCAGCCCCGGACAGAGTACCTACGAGCAGTACTTC; CDR3aa: CASSPGQSTYEQYF
j_gene: TRBJ2-3; abundance: NA; d_gene: TRBD1; v_gene: TRBV2; CDR3nt: TGTGCCAGCAGACACAGGGGGCCGAGCACAGATACGCAGTATTTT; CDR3aa: CASRHRGPSTDTQYF
j_gene: TRBJ1-4; abundance: once; d_gene: NA; v_gene: TRBV5-1; CDR3nt: TGCGCCAGCAGCCCCGAGGGCAATTTTGAAAAACTGTTTTTT; CDR3aa: CASSPEGNFEKLFF
j_gene: TRBJ1-4; abundance: NA; d_gene: TRBD1; v_gene: TRBV2; CDR3nt: TGTGCCAGCAGACGACAGGGAGAGGAAAAACTGTTTTTT; CDR3aa: CASRRQGEEKLFF
j_gene: TRBJ2-6; abundance: NA; d_gene: TRBD1; v_gene: TRBV6-5; CDR3nt: TGTGCCAGCAGGCCAGGACAGGCTGGGGCCAACGTCCTGACTTTC; CDR3aa: CASRPGQAGANVLTF
j_gene: TRBJ1-1; abundance: few; d_gene: TRBD1; v_gene: TRBV28; CDR3nt: TGTGCCAGCAGTACCCGACAGGGGCCGCTGAACACTGAAGCTTTCTTT; CDR3aa: CASSTRQGPLNTEAFF
j_gene: TRBJ2-7; abundance: NA; d_gene: TRBD1; v_gene: TRBV2; CDR3nt: TGTGCCGCCCAGACCTTGGACAGGGCCTACGAGCAGTACTTC; CDR3aa: CAAQTLDRAYEQYF
j_gene: TRBJ2-2; abundance: NA; d_gene: NA; v_gene: TRBV9; CDR3nt: TGTGCCAGCAGCCCTAGTATCACCGGGGAGCTGTTTTTT; CDR3aa: CASSPSITGELFF